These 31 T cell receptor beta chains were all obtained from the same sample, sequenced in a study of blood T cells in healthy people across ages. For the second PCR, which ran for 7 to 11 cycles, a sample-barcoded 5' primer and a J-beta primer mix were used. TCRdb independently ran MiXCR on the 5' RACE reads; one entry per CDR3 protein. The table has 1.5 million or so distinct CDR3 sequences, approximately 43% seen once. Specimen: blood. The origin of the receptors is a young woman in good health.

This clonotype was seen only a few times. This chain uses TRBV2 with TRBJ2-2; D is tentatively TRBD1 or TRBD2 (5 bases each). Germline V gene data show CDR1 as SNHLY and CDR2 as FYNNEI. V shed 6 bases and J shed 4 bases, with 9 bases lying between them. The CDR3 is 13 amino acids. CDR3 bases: TGTGCCAGCAGACTAGACAGCACCGGGGAGCTGTTTTTT. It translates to CASRLDSTGELFF.

CDR3 sequence (DNA): TGTGCCAGCCGGGACAGGTCTAATGAAAAACTGTTTTTT. Translating it yields CASRDRSNEKLFF. The V gene is TRBV6-1, the J gene TRBJ1-4; 8 nucleotides align to TRBD1. The CDR3 covers 13 residues. The J segment lost 3 bases and the V segment lost 8 bases, leaving 2 bases of the junction unmatched. CDR1 and CDR2 from the germline V gene are MNHNS and SASEGT.

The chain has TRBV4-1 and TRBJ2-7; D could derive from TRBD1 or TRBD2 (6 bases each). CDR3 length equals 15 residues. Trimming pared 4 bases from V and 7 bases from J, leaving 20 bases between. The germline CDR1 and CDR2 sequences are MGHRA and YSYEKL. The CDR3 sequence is CASSLELQGGNEQYF. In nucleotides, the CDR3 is TGCGCCAGCAGCCTAGAATTACAGGGAGGCAATGAGCAGTACTTC.

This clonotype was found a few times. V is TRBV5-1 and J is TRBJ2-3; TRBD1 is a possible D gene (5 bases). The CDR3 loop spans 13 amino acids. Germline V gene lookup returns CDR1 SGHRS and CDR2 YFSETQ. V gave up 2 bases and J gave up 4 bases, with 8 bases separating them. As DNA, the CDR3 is TGCGCCAGCAGCTTCAGACAGTCAGATACGCAGTATTTT. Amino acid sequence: CASSFRQSDTQYF.

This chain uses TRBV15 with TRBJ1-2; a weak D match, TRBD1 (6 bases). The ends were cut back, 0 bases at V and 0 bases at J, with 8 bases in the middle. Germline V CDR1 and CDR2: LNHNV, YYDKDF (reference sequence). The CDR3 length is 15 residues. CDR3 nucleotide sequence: TGTGCCACCAGCAGAGAGGCAGGGGCTAACTATGGCTACACCTTC. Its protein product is CATSREAGANYGYTF.

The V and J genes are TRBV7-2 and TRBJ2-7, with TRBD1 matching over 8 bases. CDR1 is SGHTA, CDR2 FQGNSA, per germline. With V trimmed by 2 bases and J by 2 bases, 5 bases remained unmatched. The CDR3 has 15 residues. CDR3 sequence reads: CASSLQGARTYEQYF. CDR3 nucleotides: TGTGCCAGCAGCTTACAGGGGGCGCGAACCTACGAGCAGTACTTC.

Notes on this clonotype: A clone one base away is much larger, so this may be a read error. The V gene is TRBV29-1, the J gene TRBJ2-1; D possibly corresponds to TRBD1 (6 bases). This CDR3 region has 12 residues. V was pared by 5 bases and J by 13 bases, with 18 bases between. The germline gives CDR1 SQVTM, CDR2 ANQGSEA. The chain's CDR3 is CSVRDNGETQFF. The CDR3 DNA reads TGCAGCGTTCGGGACAACGGTGAGACCCAGTTCTTC.

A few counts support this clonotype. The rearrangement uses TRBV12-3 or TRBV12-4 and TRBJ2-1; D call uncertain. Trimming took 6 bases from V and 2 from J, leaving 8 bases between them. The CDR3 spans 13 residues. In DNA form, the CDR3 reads TGTGCCAGCAGCCCTCCCACCTACAATGAGCAGTTCTTC. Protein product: CASSPPTYNEQFF.

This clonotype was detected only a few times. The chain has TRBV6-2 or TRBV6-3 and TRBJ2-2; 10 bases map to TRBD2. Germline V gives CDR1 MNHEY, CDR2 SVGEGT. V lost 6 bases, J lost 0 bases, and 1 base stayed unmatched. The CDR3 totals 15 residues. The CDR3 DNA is TGTGCCAGCAGGGGACTAGCGCCGAACACCGGGGAGCTGTTTTTT. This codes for CASRGLAPNTGELFF.

This CDR3 reads CASSPAGTHYEQYF. The CDR3 nucleotides read TGTGCCAGCAGTCCGGCCGGGACTCACTACGAGCAGTACTTC. The chain couples TRBV6-5 to TRBJ2-7; perhaps TRBD2 as D (6 bases). Germline V gene sequence: CDR1 MNHEY, CDR2 SVGAGI. Trimming cost V 5 bases and J 3 bases, with 14 bases left between them. The CDR3 length is 14 residues.

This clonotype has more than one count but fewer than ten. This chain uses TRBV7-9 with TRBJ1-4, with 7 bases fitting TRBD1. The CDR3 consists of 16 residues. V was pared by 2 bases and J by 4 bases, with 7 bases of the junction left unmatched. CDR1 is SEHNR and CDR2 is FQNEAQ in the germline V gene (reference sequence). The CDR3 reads CASSLTWTGLNEKLFF. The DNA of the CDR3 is TGTGCCAGCAGCTTAACATGGACAGGCCTTAATGAAAAACTGTTTTTT.

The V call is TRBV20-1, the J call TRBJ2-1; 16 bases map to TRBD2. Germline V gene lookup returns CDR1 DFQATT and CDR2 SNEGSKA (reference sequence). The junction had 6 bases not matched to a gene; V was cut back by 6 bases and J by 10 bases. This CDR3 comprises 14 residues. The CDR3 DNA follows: TGCAGTGCGACCGGGACTAGCGGGAGGGACGAGCAGTTCTTC. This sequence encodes CSATGTSGRDEQFF.

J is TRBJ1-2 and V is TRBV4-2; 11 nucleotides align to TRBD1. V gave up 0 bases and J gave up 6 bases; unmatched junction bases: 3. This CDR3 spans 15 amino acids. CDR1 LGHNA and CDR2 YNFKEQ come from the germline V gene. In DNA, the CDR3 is TGTGCCAGCAGCCAAGATCGGGACAGGGGGAATGGCTACACCTTC. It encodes CASSQDRDRGNGYTF.

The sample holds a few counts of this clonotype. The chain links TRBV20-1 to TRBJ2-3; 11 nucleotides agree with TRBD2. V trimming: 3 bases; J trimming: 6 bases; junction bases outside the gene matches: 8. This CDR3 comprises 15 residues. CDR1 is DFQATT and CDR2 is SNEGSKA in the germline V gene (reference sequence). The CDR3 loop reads CSARATSGEWDTQYF. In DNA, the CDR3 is TGCAGTGCTAGGGCGACTAGCGGGGAATGGGATACGCAGTATTTT.

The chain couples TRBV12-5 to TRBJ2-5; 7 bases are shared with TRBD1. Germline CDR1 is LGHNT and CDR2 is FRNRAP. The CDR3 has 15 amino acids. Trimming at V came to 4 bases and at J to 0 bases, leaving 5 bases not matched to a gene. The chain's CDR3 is CASGSLQGYQETQYF. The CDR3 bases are TGTGCTAGTGGTTCGCTACAGGGGTACCAAGAGACCCAGTACTTC.

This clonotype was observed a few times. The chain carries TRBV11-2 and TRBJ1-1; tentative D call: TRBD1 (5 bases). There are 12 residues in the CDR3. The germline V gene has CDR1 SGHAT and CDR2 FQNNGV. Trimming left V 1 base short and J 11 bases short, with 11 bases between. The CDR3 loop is CASSLGSGWAFF. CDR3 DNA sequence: TGTGCCAGCAGCTTAGGGTCAGGGTGGGCTTTCTTT.

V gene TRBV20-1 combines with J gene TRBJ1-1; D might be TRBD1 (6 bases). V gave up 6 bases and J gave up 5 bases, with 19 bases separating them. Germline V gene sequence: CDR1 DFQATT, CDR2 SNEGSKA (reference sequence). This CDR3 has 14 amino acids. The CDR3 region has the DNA TGCAGTGCACATAGTGGGGGGCCTGGGACTGAAGCTTTCTTT. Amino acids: CSAHSGGPGTEAFF.

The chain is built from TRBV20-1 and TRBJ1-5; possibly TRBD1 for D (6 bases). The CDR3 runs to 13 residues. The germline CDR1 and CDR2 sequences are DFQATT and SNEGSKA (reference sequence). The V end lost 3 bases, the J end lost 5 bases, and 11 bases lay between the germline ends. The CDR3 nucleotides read TGCAGTGCTAGTCGGACAGCAGATCAGCCCCAGCATTTT. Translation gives CSASRTADQPQHF.

The CDR3 is CASSKNRVGYEQYF. CDR3 coding DNA: TGTGCCAGCAGCAAGAACAGGGTTGGCTACGAGCAGTACTTC. The chain employs TRBV6-5 and TRBJ2-7, with D maybe TRBD1 (6 bases). The CDR3 runs 14 residues. Trimming removed 6 bases from V and 3 bases from J, with 15 bases in between. CDR1 MNHEY and CDR2 SVGAGI come from the germline V gene.

The CDR3 DNA sequence: TGTGCCAGCTCCCCCCGGGCTAGCGGGACATACGATGAGCAGTACTTC. Its translation: CASSPRASGTYDEQYF. The chain carries TRBV18 and TRBJ2-7, with 9 bases fitting TRBD2. V gave up 6 bases and J gave up 7 bases; unmatched junction bases: 16. The germline V gene has CDR1 KGHSH and CDR2 LQKENI. This CDR3 is built from 16 residues.

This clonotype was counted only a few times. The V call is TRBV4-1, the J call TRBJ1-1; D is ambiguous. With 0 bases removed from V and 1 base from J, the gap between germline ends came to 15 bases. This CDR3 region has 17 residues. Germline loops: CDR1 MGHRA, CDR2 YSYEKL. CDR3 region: CASSQETSVFPNTEAFF. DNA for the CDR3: TGCGCCAGCAGCCAAGAAACCAGCGTATTCCCGAACACTGAAGCTTTCTTT.

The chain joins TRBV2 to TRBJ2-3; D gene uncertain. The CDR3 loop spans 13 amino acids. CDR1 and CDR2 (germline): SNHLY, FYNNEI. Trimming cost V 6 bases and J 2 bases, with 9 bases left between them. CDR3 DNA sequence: TGTGCCAGCAGGTGGCGGTTCACAGATACGCAGTATTTT. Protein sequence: CASRWRFTDTQYF. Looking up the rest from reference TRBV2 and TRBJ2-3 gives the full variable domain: EPEVTQTPSHQVTQMGQEVILRCVPISNHLYFYWYRQILGQKVEFLVSFYNNEISEKSEIFDDQFSVERPDGSNFTLKIRSTKLEDSAMYFCASRWRFTDTQYFGPGTRLTVL.

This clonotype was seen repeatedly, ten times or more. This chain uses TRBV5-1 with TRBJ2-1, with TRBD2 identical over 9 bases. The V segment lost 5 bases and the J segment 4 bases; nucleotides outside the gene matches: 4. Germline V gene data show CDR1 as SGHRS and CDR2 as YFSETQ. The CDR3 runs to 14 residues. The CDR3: CASSRLAEYNEQFF. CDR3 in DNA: TGCGCCAGCAGTAGACTAGCGGAATACAATGAGCAGTTCTTC.

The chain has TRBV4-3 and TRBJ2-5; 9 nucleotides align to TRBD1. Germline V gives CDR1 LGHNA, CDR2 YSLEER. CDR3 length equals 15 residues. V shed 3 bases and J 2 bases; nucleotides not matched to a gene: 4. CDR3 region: CASSHGQGRQETQYF. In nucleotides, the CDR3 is TGCGCCAGCAGCCACGGACAGGGGCGGCAAGAGACCCAGTACTTC.

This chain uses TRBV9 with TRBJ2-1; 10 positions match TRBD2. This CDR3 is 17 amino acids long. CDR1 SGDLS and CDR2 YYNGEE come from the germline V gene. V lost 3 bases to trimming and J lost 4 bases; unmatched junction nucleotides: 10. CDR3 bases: TGTGCCAGCAGCGACCCGCGGACTAGCGGAGATTACAATGAGCAGTTCTTC. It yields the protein CASSDPRTSGDYNEQFF. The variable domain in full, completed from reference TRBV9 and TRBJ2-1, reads DSGVTQTPKHLITATGQRVTLRCSPRSGDLSVYWYQQSLDQGLQFLIQYYNGEERAKGNILERFSAQQFPDLHSELNLSSLELGDSALYFCASSDPRTSGDYNEQFFGPGTRLTVL.

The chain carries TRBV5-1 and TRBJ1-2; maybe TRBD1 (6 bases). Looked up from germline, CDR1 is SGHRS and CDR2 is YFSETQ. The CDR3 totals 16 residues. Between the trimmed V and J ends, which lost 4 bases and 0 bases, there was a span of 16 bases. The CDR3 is CASSPGTPVANYGYTF. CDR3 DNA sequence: TGCGCCAGCAGCCCAGGGACACCAGTAGCTAACTATGGCTACACCTTC.

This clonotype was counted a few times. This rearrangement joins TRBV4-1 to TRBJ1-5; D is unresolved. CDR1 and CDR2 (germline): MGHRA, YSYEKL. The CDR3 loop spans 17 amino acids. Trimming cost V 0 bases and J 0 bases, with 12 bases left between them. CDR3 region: CASSQEVGTSSNQPQHF. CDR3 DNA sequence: TGCGCCAGCAGCCAAGAGGTAGGAACAAGTAGCAATCAGCCCCAGCATTTT.

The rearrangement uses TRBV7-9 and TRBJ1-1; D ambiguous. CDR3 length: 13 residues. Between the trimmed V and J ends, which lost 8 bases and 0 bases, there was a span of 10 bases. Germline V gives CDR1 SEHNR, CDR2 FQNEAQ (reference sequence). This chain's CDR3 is CASGIIVNTEAFF. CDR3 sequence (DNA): TGTGCCAGCGGGATTATCGTGAACACTGAAGCTTTCTTT.

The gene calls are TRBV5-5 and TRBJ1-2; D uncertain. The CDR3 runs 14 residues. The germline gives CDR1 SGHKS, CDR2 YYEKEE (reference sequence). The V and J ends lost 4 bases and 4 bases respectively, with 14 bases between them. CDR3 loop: CASSPIRVSYGYTF. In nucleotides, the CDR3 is TGTGCCAGCAGCCCTATTAGGGTGAGCTATGGCTACACCTTC.

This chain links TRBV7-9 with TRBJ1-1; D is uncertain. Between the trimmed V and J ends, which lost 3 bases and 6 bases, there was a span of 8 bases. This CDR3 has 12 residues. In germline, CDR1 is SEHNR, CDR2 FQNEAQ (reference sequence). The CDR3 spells CASSFDWSEAFF. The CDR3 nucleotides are TGTGCCAGCAGCTTTGACTGGTCTGAAGCTTTCTTT.

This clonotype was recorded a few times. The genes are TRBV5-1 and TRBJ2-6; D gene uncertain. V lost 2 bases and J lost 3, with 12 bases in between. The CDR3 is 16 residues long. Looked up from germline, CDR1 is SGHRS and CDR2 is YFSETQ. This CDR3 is CASSLPSSGGANVLTF. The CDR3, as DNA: TGCGCCAGCAGCTTACCTTCGAGTGGTGGGGCCAACGTCCTGACTTTC.